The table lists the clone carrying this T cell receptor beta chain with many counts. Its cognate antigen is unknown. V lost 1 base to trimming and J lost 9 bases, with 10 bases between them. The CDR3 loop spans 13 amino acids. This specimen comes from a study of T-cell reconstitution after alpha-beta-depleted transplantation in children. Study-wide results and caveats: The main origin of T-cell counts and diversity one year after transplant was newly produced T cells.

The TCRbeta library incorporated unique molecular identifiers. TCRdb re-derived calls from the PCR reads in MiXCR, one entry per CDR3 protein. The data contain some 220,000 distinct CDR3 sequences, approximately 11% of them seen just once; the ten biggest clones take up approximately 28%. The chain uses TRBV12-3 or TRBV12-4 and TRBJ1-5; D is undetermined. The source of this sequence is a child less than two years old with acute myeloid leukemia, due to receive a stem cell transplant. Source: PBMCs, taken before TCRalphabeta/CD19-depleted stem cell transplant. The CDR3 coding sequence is TGTGCCAGCAGTTTAGGGGCAAGGAGGCCCCAGCATTTT. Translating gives CASSLGARRPQHF.